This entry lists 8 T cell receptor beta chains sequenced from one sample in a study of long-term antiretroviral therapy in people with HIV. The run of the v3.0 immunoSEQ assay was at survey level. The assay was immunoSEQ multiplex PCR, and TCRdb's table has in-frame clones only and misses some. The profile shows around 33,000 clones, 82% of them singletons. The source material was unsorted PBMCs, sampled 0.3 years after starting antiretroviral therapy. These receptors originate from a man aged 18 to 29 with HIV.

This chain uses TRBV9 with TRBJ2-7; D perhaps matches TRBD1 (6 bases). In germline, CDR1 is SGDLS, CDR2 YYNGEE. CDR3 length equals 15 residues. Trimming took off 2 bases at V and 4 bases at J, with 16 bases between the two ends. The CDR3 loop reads CASSVSGTPFYEQYF. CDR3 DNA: TGTGCCAGCAGCGTGTCAGGGACACCATTTTACGAGCAGTACTTC.

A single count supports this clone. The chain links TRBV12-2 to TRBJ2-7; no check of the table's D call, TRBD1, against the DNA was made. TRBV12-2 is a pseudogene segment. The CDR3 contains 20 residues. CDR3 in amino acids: CASRLALLWDRGIGRYEQYF. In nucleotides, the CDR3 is TGTGCAAGTCGCTTAGCGCTGTTGTGGGACAGGGGAATCGGGCGCTACGAGCAGTACTTC.

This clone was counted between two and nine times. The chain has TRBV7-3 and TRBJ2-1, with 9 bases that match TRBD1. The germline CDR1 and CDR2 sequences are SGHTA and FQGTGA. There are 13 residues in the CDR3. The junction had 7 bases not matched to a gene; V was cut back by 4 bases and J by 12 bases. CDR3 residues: CASSSGQGWRQFF. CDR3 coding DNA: TGTGCCAGCAGCTCGGGACAGGGCTGGAGGCAGTTCTTC.

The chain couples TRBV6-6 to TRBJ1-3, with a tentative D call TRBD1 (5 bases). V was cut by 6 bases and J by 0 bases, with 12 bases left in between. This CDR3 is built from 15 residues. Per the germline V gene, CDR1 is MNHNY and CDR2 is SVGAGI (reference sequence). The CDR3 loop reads CASSRDGDSGNTIYF. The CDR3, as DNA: TGTGCCAGCAGCAGGGACGGGGACTCTGGAAACACCATATATTTT.

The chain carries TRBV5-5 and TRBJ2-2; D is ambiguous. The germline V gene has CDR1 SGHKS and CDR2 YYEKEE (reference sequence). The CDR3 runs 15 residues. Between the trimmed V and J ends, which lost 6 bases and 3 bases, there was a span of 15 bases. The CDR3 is CASTDVRGDTGELFF. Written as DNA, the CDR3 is TGTGCCAGCACCGATGTTCGTGGGGACACCGGGGAGCTGTTTTTT.

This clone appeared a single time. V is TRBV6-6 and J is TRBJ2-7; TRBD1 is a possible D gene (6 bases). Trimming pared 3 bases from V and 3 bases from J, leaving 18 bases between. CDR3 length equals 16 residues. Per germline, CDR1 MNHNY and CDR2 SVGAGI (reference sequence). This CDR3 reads CASSYPTGWGLYEQYF. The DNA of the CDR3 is TGTGCCAGCAGTTATCCTACGGGTTGGGGGCTCTACGAGCAGTACTTC.

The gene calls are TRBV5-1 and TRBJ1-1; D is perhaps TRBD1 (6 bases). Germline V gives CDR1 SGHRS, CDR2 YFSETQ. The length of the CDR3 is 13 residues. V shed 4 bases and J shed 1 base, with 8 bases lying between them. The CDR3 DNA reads TGCGCCAGCAGCCTACAGGGGAACACTGAAGCTTTCTTT. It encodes CASSLQGNTEAFF.

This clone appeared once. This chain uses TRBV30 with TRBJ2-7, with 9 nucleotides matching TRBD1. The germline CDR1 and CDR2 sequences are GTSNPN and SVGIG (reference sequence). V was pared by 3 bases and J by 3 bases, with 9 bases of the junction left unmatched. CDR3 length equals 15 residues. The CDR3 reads CAWRDDRGSGYEQYF. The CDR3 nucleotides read TGTGCCTGGAGGGACGACAGGGGGAGCGGCTACGAGCAGTACTTC.